This TCR beta chain was obtained from a study of T cells in Graves' hyperthyroidism and ophthalmopathy. Patients were excluded because of uncontrolled infection, other autoimmune disease, pregnancy or lactation. This clonotype has only a few counts. Its antigen is currently unknown. One junction end does not reproduce the germline sequence, and a read error may be involved. From germline, CDR1 is ENHRY and CDR2 SYGVKD. This CDR3 is built from 16 residues. Overall study findings and caveats: Ophthalmopathy and stable hyperthyroidism were told apart by a 13 V-J model. Ophthalmopathy was model-predicted a median approximately 6.9 months pre-onset.

There were TCR beta CDR3 regions amplified from RNA transcripts. TCR CDR3 underwent first-round RT-PCR with the HTBI primer set. TCRdb reprocessed the multiplex PCR reads with MiXCR, giving one entry per CDR3 protein. The table includes roughly 250,000 distinct CDR3 sequences, roughly 15% detected once. The sequence came from a woman aged 40 to 55 with Graves' hyperthyroidism that later progressed to Graves' ophthalmopathy. The chain employs TRBV10-3 and TRBJ2-7; 10 bases are shared with TRBD2. Sequencing was carried out using blood. The chain's CDR3 is CAISDSSGGGGYGQYF. CDR3 nucleotides: TGTGCCATCAGTGACTCTAGCGGGGGAGGGGGTTACGGGCAGTACTTC.